These 13 T cell receptor beta chains came from one sample sequenced in a study of circulating and synovial CD4+ cells in juvenile arthritis. This table comes from immunoSEQ multiplex PCR, and its TCRdb copy is limited to in-frame clones, with some not included. The table shows about 39,000 clones, with roughly 94% occurring only once. Input material: CD4+ T cells from blood. These receptors originate from a human donor with juvenile idiopathic arthritis.

This chain links TRBV19 with TRBJ1-1; 8 bases are a match to TRBD1. V lost 6 bases to trimming and J lost 0 bases; unmatched junction nucleotides: 6. CDR1 and CDR2 (germline): LNHDA, SQIVND (reference sequence). The CDR3 length is 15 residues. The CDR3 is CASRVRGRLNTEAFF. CDR3 nucleotides: TGTGCCAGTAGGGTCAGGGGGCGGTTGAACACTGAAGCTTTCTTT.

Of note for this clone: Distinct nucleotide sequences in the sample also encode this CDR3. The V and J genes are TRBV19 and TRBJ1-6; no reliable D call. Trimming pared 6 bases from V and 0 bases from J, leaving 12 bases between. Per the germline V gene, CDR1 is LNHDA and CDR2 is SQIVND (reference sequence). The CDR3 has 16 amino acids. In nucleotides, the CDR3 is TGTGCCAGTAGGTCGGGGAGCAGCTCCTATAATTCACCCCTCCACTTT. This encodes CASRSGSSSYNSPLHF.

The J gene is TRBJ2-7, the V gene TRBV18; possibly TRBD1 for D (5 bases). This CDR3 comprises 15 residues. The germline V gene has CDR1 KGHSH and CDR2 LQKENI. Trimming pared 3 bases from V and 2 bases from J, leaving 14 bases between. In DNA form, the CDR3 reads TGTGCCAGCTCACCTGTTGTCGACAGACCCTACGAGCAGTACTTC. Its translation is CASSPVVDRPYEQYF.

This clone was detected only once. The V call is TRBV5-6, the J call TRBJ2-1; 8 positions agree with TRBD2. The CDR3 runs 16 residues. V was clipped by 5 bases and J by 12 bases; unmatched bases: 19. The germline V gene has CDR1 SGHDT and CDR2 YYEEEE. In DNA form, the CDR3 reads TGTGCCAGCAGGGGGACTAGTGAGGGCCTGTCCGGTTTGCAGTTCTTC. Its protein is CASRGTSEGLSGLQFF.

The chain carries TRBV7-8 and TRBJ2-7, with D possibly being TRBD2 (6 bases). V was pared by 5 bases and J by 4 bases, with 18 bases between. This CDR3 comprises 15 residues. Germline V gene lookup returns CDR1 SGHVS and CDR2 FQNEAQ. This chain's CDR3 is CASSPAGTRGYEQYF. The CDR3 region has the DNA TGTGCCAGCAGCCCAGCCGGGACCCGGGGGTACGAGCAGTACTTC. The full variable domain, its missing parts supplied by reference TRBV7-8 and TRBJ2-7, is GAGVSQSPRYKVAKRGQDVALRCDPISGHVSLFWYQQALGQGPEFLTYFQNEAQLDKSGLPSDRFFAERPEGSVSTLKIQRTQQEDSAVYLCASSPAGTRGYEQYFGPGTRLTVT.

The chain uses TRBV5-6 and TRBJ1-2, with 8 positions matching TRBD1. Trimming at V came to 1 base and at J to 1 base, leaving 6 bases not matched to a gene. CDR3 length: 16 amino acids. CDR1 SGHDT and CDR2 YYEEEE come from the germline V gene. Here the CDR3 reads CASSLRTGGFNYGYTF. For the CDR3, the DNA is TGTGCCAGCAGCTTGAGAACAGGGGGATTTAACTATGGCTACACCTTC.

V and J are TRBV25-1 and TRBJ1-4; 7 bases line up with TRBD1. The V gene's germline CDR1 is MGHDK and CDR2 SYGVNS. The V segment lost 1 base and the J segment 8 bases; nucleotides outside the gene matches: 10. This CDR3 comprises 16 residues. CDR3 region: CASSELGQLQNEKLFF. As DNA, the CDR3 is TGTGCCAGCAGTGAATTGGGACAGTTACAAAACGAAAAACTGTTTTTT.

The chain has TRBV5-8 and TRBJ1-2, with D perhaps TRBD1 (6 bases). CDR1 and CDR2 from the germline V gene are SGHTS and YDEGEE. CDR3 length equals 15 residues. V gave up 3 bases and J gave up 3 bases, with 15 bases separating them. The CDR3 nucleotides are TGTGCCAGCAGCTCGAAGACCGGGACATACTATGGCTACACCTTC. Amino acid sequence: CASSSKTGTYYGYTF.

The chain recombines TRBV5-1 with TRBJ1-2; the D gene is possibly TRBD1 (5 bases). CDR1 and CDR2 (germline): SGHRS, YFSETQ. V lost 4 bases, J lost 1 base, and 11 bases lay in between. This CDR3 is 14 amino acids long. The CDR3 loop is CASSVTALNYGYTF. Written as DNA, the CDR3 is TGCGCCAGCAGCGTGACAGCACTTAACTATGGCTACACCTTC.

V is TRBV6-5 and J is TRBJ2-7; a weak D match, TRBD2 (6 bases). V was cut by 0 bases and J by 3 bases, with 9 bases left in between. Per the germline V gene, CDR1 is MNHEY and CDR2 is SVGAGI. The CDR3 length is 14 residues. The CDR3 DNA reads TGTGCCAGCAGTTACTCACACGGGAGCTACGAGCAGTACTTC. Amino acid sequence: CASSYSHGSYEQYF.

The chain links TRBV25-1 to TRBJ2-3; 11 nucleotides align to TRBD1. The CDR3 is 16 residues long. V lost 3 bases and J lost 5; bases outside the gene matches: 7. CDR1 and CDR2 (germline): MGHDK, SYGVNS. The CDR3 sequence is CASSEAGQGALDTQYF. CDR3 nucleotide sequence: TGTGCCAGCAGTGAGGCCGGACAGGGGGCATTAGATACGCAGTATTTT.

The chain combines TRBV10-3 with TRBJ2-6, with D perhaps TRBD2 (6 bases). Trimming stripped 8 bases from V and 0 bases from J, with 11 bases between. Germline V lookup: CDR1 ENHRY, CDR2 SYGVKD. CDR3 length: 15 amino acids. DNA of the CDR3: TGTGCCATCGCGACGCGGGGCTCTGGGGCCAACGTCCTGACTTTC. This codes for CAIATRGSGANVLTF.

The chain carries TRBV4-2 and TRBJ1-2; D is unclear. The ends were cut back, 0 bases at V and 2 bases at J, with 7 bases in the middle. The CDR3 spans 14 residues. In germline, CDR1 is LGHNA, CDR2 YNFKEQ. The CDR3 loop is CASSQDVLNYGYTF. The CDR3 DNA reads as TGTGCCAGCAGCCAAGACGTCCTAAACTATGGCTACACCTTC.